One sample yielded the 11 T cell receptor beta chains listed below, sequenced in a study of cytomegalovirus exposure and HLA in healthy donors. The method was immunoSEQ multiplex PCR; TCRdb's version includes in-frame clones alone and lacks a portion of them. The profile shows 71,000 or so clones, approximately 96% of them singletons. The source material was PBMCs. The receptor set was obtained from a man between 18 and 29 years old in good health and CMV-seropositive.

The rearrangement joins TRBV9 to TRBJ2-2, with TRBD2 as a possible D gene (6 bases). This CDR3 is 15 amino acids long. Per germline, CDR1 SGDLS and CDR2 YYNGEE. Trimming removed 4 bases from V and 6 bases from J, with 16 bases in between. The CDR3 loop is CASSPAGRSAGELFF. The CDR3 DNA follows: TGTGCCAGCAGCCCGGCGGGGAGAAGTGCCGGGGAGCTGTTTTTT.

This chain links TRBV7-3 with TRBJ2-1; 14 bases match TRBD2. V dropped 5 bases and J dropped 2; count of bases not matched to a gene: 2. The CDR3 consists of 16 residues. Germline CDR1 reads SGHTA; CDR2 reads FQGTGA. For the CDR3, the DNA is TGTGCCAGCAGCCGGACTAGCGGGGGGCCCTACAATGAGCAGTTCTTC. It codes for CASSRTSGGPYNEQFF.

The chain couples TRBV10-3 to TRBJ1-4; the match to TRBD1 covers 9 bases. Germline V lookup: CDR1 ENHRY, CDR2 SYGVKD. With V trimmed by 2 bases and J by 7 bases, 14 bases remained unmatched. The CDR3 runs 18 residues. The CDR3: CAISEPLIPGQGGEKLFF. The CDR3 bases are TGTGCCATCAGTGAGCCACTAATTCCGGGACAGGGTGGTGAAAAACTGTTTTTT.

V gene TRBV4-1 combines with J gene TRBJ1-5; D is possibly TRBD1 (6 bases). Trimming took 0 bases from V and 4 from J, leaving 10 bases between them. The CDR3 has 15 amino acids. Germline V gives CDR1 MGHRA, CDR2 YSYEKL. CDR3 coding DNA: TGCGCCAGCAGCCAAGAGTGGGGGCTTAATCAGCCCCAGCATTTT. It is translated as CASSQEWGLNQPQHF.

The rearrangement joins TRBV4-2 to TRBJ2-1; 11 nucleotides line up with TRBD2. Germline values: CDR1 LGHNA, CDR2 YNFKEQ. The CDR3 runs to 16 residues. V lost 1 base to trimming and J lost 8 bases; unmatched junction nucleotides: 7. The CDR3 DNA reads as TGTGCCAGCAGCCAAGGAGTAGCGGGGGGGCTTGATGAGCAGTTCTTC. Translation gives CASSQGVAGGLDEQFF.

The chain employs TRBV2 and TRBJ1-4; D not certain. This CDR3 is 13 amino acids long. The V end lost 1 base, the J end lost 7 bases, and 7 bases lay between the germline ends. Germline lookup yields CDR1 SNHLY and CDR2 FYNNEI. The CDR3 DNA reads TGTGCCAGCAGTGAAGGATCGGTTGAAAAACTGTTTTTT. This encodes CASSEGSVEKLFF.

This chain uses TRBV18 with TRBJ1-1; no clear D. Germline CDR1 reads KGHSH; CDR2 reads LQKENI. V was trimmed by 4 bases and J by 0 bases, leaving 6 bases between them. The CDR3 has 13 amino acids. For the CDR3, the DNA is TGTGCCAGCTCACTCGACTTGAACACTGAAGCTTTCTTT. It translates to CASSLDLNTEAFF.

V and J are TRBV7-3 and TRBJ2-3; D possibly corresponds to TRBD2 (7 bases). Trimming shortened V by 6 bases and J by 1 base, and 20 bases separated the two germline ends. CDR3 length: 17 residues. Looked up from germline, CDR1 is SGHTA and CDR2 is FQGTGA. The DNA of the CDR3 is TGTGCCAGCAGTCCTAGGGGGAGGGTTTCTGGCACAGATACGCAGTATTTT. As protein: CASSPRGRVSGTDTQYF.

This CDR3 is CASSLGAGHSGNTIYF. The CDR3 nucleotides are TGCGCCAGCAGCTTGGGGGCAGGGCACTCTGGAAACACCATATATTTT. The V gene is TRBV5-1, the J gene TRBJ1-3; weak D call: TRBD1 (5 bases). The CDR3 loop spans 16 amino acids. V was trimmed by 0 bases and J by 0 bases, leaving 10 bases between them. Germline loops: CDR1 SGHRS, CDR2 YFSETQ.

CDR3 in DNA: TGTGCCAGCAGTGACAGGGGGCCCTATAATTCACCCCTCCACTTT. Amino acids: CASSDRGPYNSPLHF. V is TRBV27 and J is TRBJ1-6; 10 nucleotides match TRBD1. In germline, CDR1 is MNHEY, CDR2 SMNVEV (reference sequence). The CDR3 sequence is 15 residues long. V dropped 5 bases and J dropped 2; count of bases not matched to a gene: 0.

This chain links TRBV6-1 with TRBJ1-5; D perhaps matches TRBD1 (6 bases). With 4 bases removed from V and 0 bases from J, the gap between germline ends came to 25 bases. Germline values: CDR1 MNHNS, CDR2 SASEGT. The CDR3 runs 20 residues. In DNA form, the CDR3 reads TGTGCCAGCAGTGTCGGCGAACCCGGGACACTCATTTATAGCAATCAGCCCCAGCATTTT. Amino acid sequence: CASSVGEPGTLIYSNQPQHF.